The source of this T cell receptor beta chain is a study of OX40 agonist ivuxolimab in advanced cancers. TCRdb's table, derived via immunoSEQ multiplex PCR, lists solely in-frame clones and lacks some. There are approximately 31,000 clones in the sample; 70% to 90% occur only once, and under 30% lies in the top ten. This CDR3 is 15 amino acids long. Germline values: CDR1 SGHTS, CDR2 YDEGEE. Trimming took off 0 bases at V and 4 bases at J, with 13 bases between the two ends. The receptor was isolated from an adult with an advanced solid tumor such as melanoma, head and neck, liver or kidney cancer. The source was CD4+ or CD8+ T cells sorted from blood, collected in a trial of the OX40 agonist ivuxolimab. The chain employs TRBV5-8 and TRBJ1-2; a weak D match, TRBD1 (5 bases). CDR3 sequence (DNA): TGTGCCAGCAGCTTGGAGAAATGGGGGGGCTATGGCTACACCTTC. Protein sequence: CASSLEKWGGYGYTF.